These T cell receptor beta chains were read from a single sample in a study of cytomegalovirus exposure and HLA in healthy donors. Measured with immunoSEQ multiplex PCR; TCRdb has only the in-frame clones, and not every one. The sample consists of roughly 190,000 clones, 12% of them appearing once. Sequencing used PBMCs. Source of these receptors: a man aged 50 to 60 in good health and CMV-seropositive. CDR3s include the opening cysteine and the closing phenylalanine or tryptophan. D genes are given only for firm matches.

>-|12|TRBV6-5
CASSPLGGGYTF
>TRBD1|16|TRBV7-8
CASSLASGRGPRKLFF
>-|12|TRBV7-9
CASSSRGRTTFF
>-|15|TRBV7-9
CASSLMGGRIDGYTF
>-|13|TRBV30
CAWTSGLEETQYF
>TRBD1|16|TRBV5-4
CASSLAPGQQNSPLHF
>-|13|TRBV7-9
CASEGGFPYEQYF
>-|10|TRBV29-1
CSVGGNGYTF
>-|15|TRBV29-1
CSVKMGQGWGYGYTF
>-|18|TRBV7-2
CASSSQTRFGSGVLTLHF
>-|14|TRBV29-1
CSVEVRPAGNEQFF
>TRBD2|11|TRBV2
CASRREGEQFF
>-|15|TRBV9
CASSVDGGKNEKLFF
>-|15|TRBV7-9
CASSPRTGVRETQYF
>TRBD2|14|TRBV18
CASSPPGGFDTQYF
>-|13|TRBV2
CASSADRNTEAFF
>TRBD2|14|TRBV2
CASSPTSGGGEQYF
>-|14|TRBV5-6
CASSLASGNQPQHF
>-|15|TRBV18
CASSPPAGASYEQYF
>-|14|TRBV11-3
CASRVGGDDTEAFF
>TRBD1|17|TRBV9
CASSALGTGGLNTEAFF
>-|13|TRBV5-8
CASYRDLQSPLHF
>-|12|TRBV27
CASKDSWTEAFF
>-|13|TRBV6-6
CASSYMRSETQYF
>-|16|TRBV5-4
CASSLGAKSSTDTQYF
>-|16|TRBV9
CASSVGVTGMNTEAFF
>-|13|TRBV7-3
CASSLNRADEAFF
>TRBD1|16|TRBV28
CASTIKLGQGYTEAFF
>-|13|TRBV2
CASTPRDFYGYTF
>-|12|TRBV11-3
CASSFDSYEQYF
>-|16|TRBV15
CATSRPRGRQADTQYF
>TRBD1|16|TRBV9
CASSPQPGQGSYEQYF
>TRBD1|16|TRBV6-5
CASSYSQGQGNTEAFF
>TRBD2|15|TRBV5-1
CASSLGGGVTDTQYF
>TRBD2|12|TRBV30
CACSGTDNEQFF
>-|13|TRBV27
CASSFRHSTPLHF
>-|15|TRBV5-6
CASSLWHLSNQPQHF
>-|15|TRBV7-2
CASSAHGGSGNTIYF
>-|16|TRBV2
CASSEAAGLRNQPQHF
>TRBD2|14|TRBV7-9
CASSLGAGADTQYF
>-|14|TRBV29-1
CSVDAGAFGGTQYF